The 22 T cell receptor beta chains listed next were all sequenced from one sample in a study of T cell responses to AZD1222 COVID-19 vaccine. Sequencing was performed with immunoSEQ multiplex PCR; in TCRdb, only in-frame clones are kept and a portion is missing. Among roughly 97,000 clones listed, around 89% were seen once. Sequencing used peripheral blood, obtained on day 0 of AZD1222 vaccination. The receptors shown here come from an adult in good health.

The chain is built from TRBV24-1 and TRBJ2-7; possibly TRBD1 for D (5 bases). The germline V gene has CDR1 KGHDR and CDR2 SFDVKD. The CDR3 extends over 13 amino acids. V shed 5 bases and J shed 7 bases, with 14 bases lying between them. CDR3 residues: CATSAQGSREQYF. Written as DNA, the CDR3 is TGTGCCACCAGTGCTCAGGGTTCGCGGGAGCAGTACTTC.

This chain connects TRBV25-1 to TRBJ2-7; 7 positions match TRBD1. Germline CDR1 MGHDK, CDR2 SYGVNS. The CDR3 extends over 15 amino acids. V lost 4 bases to trimming and J lost 0 bases; unmatched junction nucleotides: 6. The CDR3 sequence is CASSAAGTASYEQYF. The CDR3 DNA sequence: TGTGCCAGCAGTGCAGCCGGGACAGCCTCCTACGAGCAGTACTTC.

This chain uses TRBV24-1 with TRBJ2-1, with 9 bases fitting TRBD2. CDR1 is KGHDR, CDR2 SFDVKD, per germline. The CDR3 loop spans 16 amino acids. J lost 8 bases, V lost 4 bases, and 11 bases had no gene match. CDR3 sequence reads: CATSDYRAGGWDEQFF. Here the CDR3 DNA reads TGTGCCACCAGTGACTACCGAGCGGGAGGTTGGGATGAGCAGTTCTTC.

This rearrangement joins TRBV6-5 to TRBJ1-4, with 8 bases identical to TRBD1. V gave up 8 bases and J gave up 5 bases; unmatched junction bases: 4. This CDR3 is built from 13 residues. Per germline, CDR1 MNHEY and CDR2 SVGAGI. The CDR3: CASGRDRNEKLFF. The CDR3 nucleotides read TGTGCCAGCGGGAGGGACAGGAATGAAAAACTGTTTTTT.

The V gene is TRBV5-6, the J gene TRBJ1-2, with D possibly TRBD1 on 5 matching bases. There are 15 residues in the CDR3. CDR1 and CDR2 (germline): SGHDT, YYEEEE. V lost 1 base and J lost 5, with 15 bases in between. CDR3 protein: CASSLLYDRSYGYTF. In nucleotides, the CDR3 is TGTGCCAGCAGCTTGTTATATGACAGATCTTATGGCTACACCTTC.

V usage is TRBV10-3 and J usage is TRBJ1-2, with D tentatively TRBD1 (5 bases). The CDR3 has 13 amino acids. Germline lookup yields CDR1 ENHRY and CDR2 SYGVKD. With 2 bases removed from V and 8 bases from J, the gap between germline ends came to 12 bases. The CDR3 loop is CAISEGHLGGYTF. DNA for the CDR3: TGTGCCATCAGTGAGGGACACCTGGGAGGCTACACCTTC.

The CDR3 region has the DNA TGTGCCAGCAGCCCCACGACAGGGGGCAACACTGAAGCTTTCTTT. Encoded protein: CASSPTTGGNTEAFF. The gene calls are TRBV5-6 and TRBJ1-1, with 10 nucleotides matching TRBD1. Looked up from germline, CDR1 is SGHDT and CDR2 is YYEEEE. V gave up 4 bases and J gave up 2 bases; unmatched junction bases: 5. This CDR3 comprises 15 residues.

The genes are TRBV18 and TRBJ2-1, with a tentative D call TRBD2 (5 bases). Germline V gives CDR1 KGHSH, CDR2 LQKENI. There are 14 residues in the CDR3. Between the trimmed V and J ends, which lost 1 base and 2 bases, there was a span of 6 bases. CDR3 region: CASSPLTTYNEQFF. The CDR3 DNA follows: TGTGCCAGCTCACCACTGACTACCTACAATGAGCAGTTCTTC.

A few counts support this clone. The chain links TRBV4-3 to TRBJ2-7, with 7 bases matching TRBD2. Per the germline V gene, CDR1 is LGHNA and CDR2 is YSLEER. The CDR3 loop spans 15 amino acids. Trimming removed 4 bases from V and 3 bases from J; junction bases left unmatched: 9. CDR3 bases: TGCGCCAGCAGCCCTTCCGCGGGAGCTGACTACGAGCAGTACTTC. This codes for CASSPSAGADYEQYF.

The chain uses TRBV18 and TRBJ2-1; 9 bases are shared with TRBD2. The germline V gene has CDR1 KGHSH and CDR2 LQKENI. The CDR3 spans 15 residues. J was trimmed by 10 bases and V by 0 bases; bases with no gene match: 7. For the CDR3, the DNA is TGTGCCAGCTCACCACCGGGTTTAGCGGGGGACGAGCAGTTCTTC. It encodes CASSPPGLAGDEQFF.

This clone was counted once. The chain employs TRBV27 and TRBJ1-1; perhaps TRBD1 as D (5 bases). Trimming left V 5 bases short and J 8 bases short, with 21 bases between. Germline-derived CDR1 and CDR2 are MNHEY and SMNVEV (reference sequence). This CDR3 is built from 15 residues. As DNA, the CDR3 is TGTGCCAGCAGTCCAGGGTTTTCCCGCCATTACGAAGCTTTCTTT. It encodes CASSPGFSRHYEAFF.

The CDR3 DNA sequence: TGTGCCAGCACTACTGAACAGGGGGCGAACGGGGAGCTGTTTTTT. It codes for CASTTEQGANGELFF. The chain has TRBV2 and TRBJ2-2; 9 bases agree with TRBD1. The length of the CDR3 is 15 residues. Germline loops: CDR1 SNHLY, CDR2 FYNNEI. V lost 7 bases, J lost 7 bases, and 10 bases stayed unmatched.

The chain has TRBV10-3 and TRBJ2-7, with a tentative D call TRBD1 (6 bases). The CDR3 contains 14 residues. Germline V gene sequence: CDR1 ENHRY, CDR2 SYGVKD. V lost 7 bases to trimming and J lost 3 bases, with 16 bases between them. The CDR3 bases are TGTGCCATCACGCGAGGGGGTGTGGGCTACGAGCAGTACTTC. Translating it yields CAITRGGVGYEQYF.

The gene calls are TRBV15 and TRBJ2-5, with 15 bases aligning to TRBD2. The V gene's germline CDR1 is LNHNV and CDR2 YYDKDF (reference sequence). This CDR3 has 18 residues. V lost 0 bases and J lost 5; bases outside the gene matches: 7. The CDR3 protein is CATSRDAPGLAGGETQYF. The CDR3 DNA reads TGTGCCACCAGCAGAGACGCCCCCGGACTAGCGGGAGGGGAGACCCAGTACTTC.

The chain recombines TRBV18 with TRBJ1-6; D is possibly TRBD1 (5 bases). In germline, CDR1 is KGHSH, CDR2 LQKENI. V was clipped by 2 bases and J by 8 bases, with 13 bases between them. The CDR3 loop spans 15 amino acids. The CDR3 DNA is TGTGCCAGCTCACCAGTGGACATACGTGATTCACCCCTCCACTTT. The encoded protein is CASSPVDIRDSPLHF.

The chain employs TRBV7-8 and TRBJ1-2; 10 bases line up with TRBD1. The CDR3 extends over 15 amino acids. Germline CDR1 SGHVS, CDR2 FQNEAQ. Trimming cost V 5 bases and J 3 bases; bases outside gene matches: 6. The CDR3 region is CASSRQGATHYGYTF. The CDR3 DNA sequence: TGTGCCAGCAGCCGACAGGGGGCGACACACTATGGCTACACCTTC.

The table lists this clone with a count of one. This chain links TRBV11-2 with TRBJ2-7; 7 positions match TRBD2. Trimming removed 2 bases from V and 0 bases from J; junction bases left unmatched: 1. The CDR3 sequence is 14 residues long. The germline gives CDR1 SGHAT, CDR2 FQNNGV. The CDR3: CASSLLAVSYEQYF. The CDR3 region has the DNA TGTGCCAGCAGCTTACTAGCGGTCTCCTACGAGCAGTACTTC.

The chain links TRBV5-1 to TRBJ1-1; 9 nucleotides match TRBD1. Looked up from germline, CDR1 is SGHRS and CDR2 is YFSETQ. The CDR3 consists of 14 residues. Unmatched junction bases numbered 5, after V lost 2 bases and J lost 6 bases. CDR3 residues: CASSFWDRVAEAFF. For the CDR3, the DNA is TGCGCCAGCAGCTTTTGGGACAGGGTCGCTGAAGCTTTCTTT.

This chain uses TRBV5-1 with TRBJ2-1; TRBD2 agrees at 8 bases. The germline gives CDR1 SGHRS, CDR2 YFSETQ. V shed 0 bases and J 6 bases; nucleotides not matched to a gene: 2. The CDR3 covers 14 residues. This chain's CDR3 is CASSLGTSTNEQFF. In DNA, the CDR3 is TGCGCCAGCAGCTTGGGGACTAGCACCAATGAGCAGTTCTTC.

The CDR3 nucleotides read TGCGCCAGCAGCTTGCGAGGGTTTACAGACACTGAAGCTTTCTTT. Amino acid sequence: CASSLRGFTDTEAFF. This sequence joins TRBV5-1 and TRBJ1-1, with unresolved D. The CDR3 contains 15 residues. The ends were cut back, 1 base at V and 3 bases at J, with 13 bases in the middle. Germline V gene sequence: CDR1 SGHRS, CDR2 YFSETQ.

The genes are TRBV2 and TRBJ2-1; D unclear. Germline V gene data show CDR1 as SNHLY and CDR2 as FYNNEI. The CDR3 runs to 13 residues. V was pared by 7 bases and J by 6 bases, with 13 bases between. Here the CDR3 DNA reads TGTGCCAGCACCGCTCCAGATATCAATGAGCAGTTCTTC. Its protein is CASTAPDINEQFF.

The chain has TRBV7-2 and TRBJ2-1, with a tentative D call TRBD2 (5 bases). Trimming removed 1 base from V and 0 bases from J, with 13 bases in between. The CDR3 has 17 residues. The germline V gene encodes CDR1 SGHTA and CDR2 FQGNSA. CDR3 amino acids: CASSLGGVASSYNEQFF. In nucleotides, the CDR3 is TGTGCCAGCAGCTTAGGAGGAGTAGCGAGCTCCTACAATGAGCAGTTCTTC.